The entry below gives a single TCR beta chain sequence along with its context. Other DNA sequences of this sample code for an identical CDR3. This sample is drawn from a study of blood T cell repertoires in COVID-19. Study background: The United States, Italy and Spain provided the acute and convalescent COVID-19 samples.

Data came from immunoSEQ multiplex PCR; TCRdb stores just in-frame clones and leaves some out. This sample carries around 150,000 clones, about 86% of them seen once, and the ten largest clones take approximately 18%. Material for sequencing was peripheral blood. The clonotype comes from a woman of 80 years or more with acute or convalescent COVID-19.

The CDR3 bases are TGCGCCAGCAGCTTGGGGGGTTCGGGGGAGACCCAGTACTTC. Translation gives CASSLGGSGETQYF. The chain is built from TRBV5-1 and TRBJ2-5; D may be TRBD2 (5 bases). The CDR3 length is 14 residues. Trimming removed 0 bases from V and 5 bases from J, with 11 bases in between. Germline V gene lookup returns CDR1 SGHRS and CDR2 YFSETQ.